Reported below is one T cell receptor (beta chain). Patients all relapsed after autologous stem cell transplantation, and there was variation in brentuximab vedotin exposure. The entry originates in a study of PD-1 blockade in classical Hodgkin lymphoma. Assay used: immunoSEQ multiplex PCR; TCRdb lists only in-frame clones, some missing. The repertoire holds approximately 44,000 clones, with 76% as singletons. CDR1 and CDR2 from the germline V gene are MNHEY and SMNVEV (reference sequence). The junction had 2 bases not matched to a gene; V was cut back by 0 bases and J by 5 bases. This CDR3 has 14 amino acids.

The chain recombines TRBV27 with TRBJ2-3; 7 bases line up with TRBD2. Source: peripheral blood mononuclear cells (PBMCs), taken at baseline. The receptor was isolated from a human donor with classical Hodgkin lymphoma. The CDR3 sequence is CASSLSPSGDTQYF. Written as DNA, the CDR3 is TGTGCCAGCAGTTTATCCCCTAGCGGAGATACGCAGTATTTT.